This T cell receptor (beta chain) was retrieved from a study of cytomegalovirus exposure and HLA in healthy donors. Both 60 Vbeta primers and 13 Jbeta primers went into the PCR. Produced via immunoSEQ multiplex PCR; TCRdb's table is partial and in-frame only. This sample has approximately 130,000 clones, with nearly 80% found just once. Trimming took 0 bases from V and 0 from J, leaving 16 bases between them. Germline values: CDR1 SGDLS, CDR2 YYNGEE. The CDR3 loop spans 18 amino acids. Sequenced input: PBMCs. The TCR was taken from a middle-aged woman in good health and CMV-seronegative. The chain joins TRBV9 to TRBJ1-3; possible D gene TRBD1, 5 bases. CDR3 region: CASSVAPGDRLSGNTIYF. CDR3 bases: TGTGCCAGCAGCGTAGCCCCGGGGGATAGACTCTCTGGAAACACCATATATTTT. Variable domain in full (rest from reference TRBV9 and TRBJ1-3): DSGVTQTPKHLITATGQRVTLRCSPRSGDLSVYWYQQSLDQGLQFLIQYYNGEERAKGNILERFSAQQFPDLHSELNLSSLELGDSALYFCASSVAPGDRLSGNTIYFGEGSWLTVV.